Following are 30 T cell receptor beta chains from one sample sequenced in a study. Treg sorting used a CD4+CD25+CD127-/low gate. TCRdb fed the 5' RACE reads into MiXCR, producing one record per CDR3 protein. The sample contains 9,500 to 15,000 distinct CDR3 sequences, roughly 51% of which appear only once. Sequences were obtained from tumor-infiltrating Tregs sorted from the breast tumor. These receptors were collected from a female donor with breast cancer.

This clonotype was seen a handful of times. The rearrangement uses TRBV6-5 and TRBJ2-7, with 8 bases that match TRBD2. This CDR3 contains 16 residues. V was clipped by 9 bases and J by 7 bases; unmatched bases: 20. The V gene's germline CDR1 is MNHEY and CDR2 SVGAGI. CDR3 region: CASPGTGTSRSDEQYF. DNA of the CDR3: TGTGCCAGTCCAGGAACCGGGACTAGTAGATCGGATGAGCAGTACTTC.

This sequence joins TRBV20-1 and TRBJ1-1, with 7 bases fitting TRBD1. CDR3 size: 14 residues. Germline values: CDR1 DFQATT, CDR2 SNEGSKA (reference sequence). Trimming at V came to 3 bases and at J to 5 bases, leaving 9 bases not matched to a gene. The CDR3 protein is CSASPGTVETEAFF. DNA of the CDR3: TGCAGTGCTAGTCCCGGGACAGTGGAAACTGAAGCTTTCTTT.

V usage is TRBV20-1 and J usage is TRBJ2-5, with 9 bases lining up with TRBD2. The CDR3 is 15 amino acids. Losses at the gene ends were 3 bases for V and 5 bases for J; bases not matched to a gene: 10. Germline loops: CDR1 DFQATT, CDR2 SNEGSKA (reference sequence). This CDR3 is CSARSGRLIGETQYF. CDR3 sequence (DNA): TGCAGTGCTAGGAGCGGGAGGTTGATTGGGGAGACCCAGTACTTC.

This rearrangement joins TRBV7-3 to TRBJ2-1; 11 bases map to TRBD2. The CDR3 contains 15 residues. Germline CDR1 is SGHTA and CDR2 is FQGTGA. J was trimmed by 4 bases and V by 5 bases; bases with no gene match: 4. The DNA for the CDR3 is TGTGCCAGCAGCCCTAGGACTAGCGGGTACAATGAGCAGTTCTTC. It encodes CASSPRTSGYNEQFF.

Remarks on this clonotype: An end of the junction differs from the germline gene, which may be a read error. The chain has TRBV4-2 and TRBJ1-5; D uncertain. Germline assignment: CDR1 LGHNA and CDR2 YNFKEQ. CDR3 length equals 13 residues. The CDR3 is CAGSQDDRPPQHF. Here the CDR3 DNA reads TGTGCCGGCAGCCAAGACGATCGACCTCCCCAGCATTTT.

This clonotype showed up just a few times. In nucleotides, the CDR3 is TGTGCCAGCAGCTTGGCCTTGTCCAATACTAACTATGGCTACACCTTC. It is translated as CASSLALSNTNYGYTF. The chain has TRBV5-8 and TRBJ1-2; unclear D gene. Per the germline V gene, CDR1 is SGHTS and CDR2 is YDEGEE. This CDR3 comprises 16 residues. Trimming cost V 0 bases and J 0 bases, with 12 bases left between them.

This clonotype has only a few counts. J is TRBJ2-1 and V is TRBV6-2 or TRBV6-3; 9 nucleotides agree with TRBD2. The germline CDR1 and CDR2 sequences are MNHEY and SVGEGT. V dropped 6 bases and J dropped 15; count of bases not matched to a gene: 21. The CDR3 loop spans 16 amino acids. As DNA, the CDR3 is TGTGCCAGCAGACCCCAATTGGCGGGAGGGCCGGATCTCTGGTTCTTC. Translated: CASRPQLAGGPDLWFF.

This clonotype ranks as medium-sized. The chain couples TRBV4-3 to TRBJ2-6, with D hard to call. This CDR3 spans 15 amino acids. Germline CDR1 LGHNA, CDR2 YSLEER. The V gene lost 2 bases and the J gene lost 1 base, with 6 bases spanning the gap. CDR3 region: CASSQSESGANVLTF. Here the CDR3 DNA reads TGCGCCAGCAGCCAATCGGAATCTGGGGCCAACGTCCTGACTTTC.

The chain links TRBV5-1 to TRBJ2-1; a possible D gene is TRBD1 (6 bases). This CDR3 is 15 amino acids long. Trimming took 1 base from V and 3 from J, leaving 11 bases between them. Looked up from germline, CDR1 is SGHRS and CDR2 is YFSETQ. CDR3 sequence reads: CASSLRDMGYNEQFF. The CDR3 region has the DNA TGCGCCAGCAGCTTGCGGGACATGGGCTACAATGAGCAGTTCTTC. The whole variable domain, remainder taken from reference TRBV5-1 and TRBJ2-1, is KAGVTQTPRYLIKTRGQQVTLSCSPISGHRSVSWYQQTPGQGLQFLFEYFSETQRNKGNFPGRFSGRQFSNSRSEMNVSTLELGDSALYLCASSLRDMGYNEQFFGPGTRLTVL.

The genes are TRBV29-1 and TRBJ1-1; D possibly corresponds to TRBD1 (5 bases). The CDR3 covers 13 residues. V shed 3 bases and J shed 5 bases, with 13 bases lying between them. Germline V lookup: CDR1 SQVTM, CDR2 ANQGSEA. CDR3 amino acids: CSVDAGGRTEAFF. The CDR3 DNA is TGCAGCGTTGACGCTGGGGGTCGGACTGAAGCTTTCTTT.

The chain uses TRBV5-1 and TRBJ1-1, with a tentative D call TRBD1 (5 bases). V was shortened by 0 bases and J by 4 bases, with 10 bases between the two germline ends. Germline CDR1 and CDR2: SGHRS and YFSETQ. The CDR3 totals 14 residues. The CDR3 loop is CASSLGQGVTEAFF. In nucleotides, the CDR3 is TGCGCCAGCAGCTTGGGTCAGGGCGTCACTGAAGCTTTCTTT.

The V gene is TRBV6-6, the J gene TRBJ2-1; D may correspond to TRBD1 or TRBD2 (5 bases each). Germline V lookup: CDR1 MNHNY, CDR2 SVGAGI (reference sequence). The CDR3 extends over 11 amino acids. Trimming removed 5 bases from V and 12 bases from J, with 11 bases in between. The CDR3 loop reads CASSALRGQFF. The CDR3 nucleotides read TGTGCCAGCAGTGCACTGAGGGGGCAGTTCTTC.

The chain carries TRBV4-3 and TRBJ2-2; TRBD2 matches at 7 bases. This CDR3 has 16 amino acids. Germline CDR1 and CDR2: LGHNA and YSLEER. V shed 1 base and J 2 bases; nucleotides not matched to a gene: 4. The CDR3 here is CASSQGRGENTGELFF. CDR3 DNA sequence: TGCGCCAGCAGCCAAGGACGGGGGGAAAACACCGGGGAGCTGTTTTTT.

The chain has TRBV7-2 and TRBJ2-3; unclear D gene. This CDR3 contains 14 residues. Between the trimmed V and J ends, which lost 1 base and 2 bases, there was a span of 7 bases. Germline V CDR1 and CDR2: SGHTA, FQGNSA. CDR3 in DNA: TGTGCCAGCAGCTTAGTAAGACCCACAGATACGCAGTATTTT. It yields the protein CASSLVRPTDTQYF.

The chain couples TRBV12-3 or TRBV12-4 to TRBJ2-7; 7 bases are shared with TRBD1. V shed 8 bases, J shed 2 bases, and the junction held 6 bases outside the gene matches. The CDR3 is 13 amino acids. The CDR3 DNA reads TGTGCCAGCCGGGACAGAACCACCTACGAGCAGTACTTC. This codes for CASRDRTTYEQYF.

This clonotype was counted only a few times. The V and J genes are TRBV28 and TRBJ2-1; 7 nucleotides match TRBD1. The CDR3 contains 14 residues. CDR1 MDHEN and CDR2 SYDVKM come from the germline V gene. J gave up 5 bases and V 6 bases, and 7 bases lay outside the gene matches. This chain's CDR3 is CASRSGTANNEQFF. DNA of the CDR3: TGTGCCAGCAGATCCGGGACAGCTAACAATGAGCAGTTCTTC.

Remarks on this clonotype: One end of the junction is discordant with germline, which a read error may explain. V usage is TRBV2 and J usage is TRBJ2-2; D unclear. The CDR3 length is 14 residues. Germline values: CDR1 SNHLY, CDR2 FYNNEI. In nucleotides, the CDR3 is TGTGCCAGCAGGGAAGCAGTGGGGACCGGGGAGCTGTTTTTT. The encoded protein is CASREAVGTGELFF.

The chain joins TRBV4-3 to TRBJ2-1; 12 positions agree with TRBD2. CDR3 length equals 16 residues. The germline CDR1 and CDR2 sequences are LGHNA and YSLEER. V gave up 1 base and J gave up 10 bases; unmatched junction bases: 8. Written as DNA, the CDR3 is TGCGCCAGCAGCCAAGGGCTAACTAGCGGGAGGTTGGAGCAGTTCTTC. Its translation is CASSQGLTSGRLEQFF.

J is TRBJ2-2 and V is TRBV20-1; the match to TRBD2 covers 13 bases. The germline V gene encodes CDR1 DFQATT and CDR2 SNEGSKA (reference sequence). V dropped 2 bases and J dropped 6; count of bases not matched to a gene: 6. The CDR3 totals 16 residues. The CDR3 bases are TGCAGTGCTAGAACTACTAGCGGGAGGGCGTCCGGGGAGCTGTTTTTT. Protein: CSARTTSGRASGELFF.

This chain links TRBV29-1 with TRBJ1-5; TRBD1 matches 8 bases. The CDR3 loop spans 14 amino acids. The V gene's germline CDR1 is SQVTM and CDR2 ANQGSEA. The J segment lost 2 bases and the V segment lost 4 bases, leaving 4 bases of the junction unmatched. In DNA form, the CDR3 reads TGCAGCGTTGGACAGGGGAGTCGCAATCAGCCCCAGCATTTT. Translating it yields CSVGQGSRNQPQHF.

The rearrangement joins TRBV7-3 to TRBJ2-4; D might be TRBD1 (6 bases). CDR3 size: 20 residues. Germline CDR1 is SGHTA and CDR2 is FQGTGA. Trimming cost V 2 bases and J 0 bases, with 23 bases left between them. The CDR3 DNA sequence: TGTGCCAGCAGCTTAGGTCCGGGTAACCGGACAGACCTAGCCAAAAACATTCAGTACTTC. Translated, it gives CASSLGPGNRTDLAKNIQYF.

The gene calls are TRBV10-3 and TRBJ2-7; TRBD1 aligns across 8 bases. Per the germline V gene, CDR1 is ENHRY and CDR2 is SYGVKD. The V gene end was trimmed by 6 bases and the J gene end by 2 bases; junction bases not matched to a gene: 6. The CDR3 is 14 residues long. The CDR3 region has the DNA TGTGCCATCAGGCTCGGACAGGGCCCCTACGAGCAGTACTTC. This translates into CAIRLGQGPYEQYF.

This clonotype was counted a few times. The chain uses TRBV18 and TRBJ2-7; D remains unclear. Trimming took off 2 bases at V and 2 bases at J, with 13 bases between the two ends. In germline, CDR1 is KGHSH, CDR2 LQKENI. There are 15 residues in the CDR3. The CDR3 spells CASSPSVRDTYEQYF. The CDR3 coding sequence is TGTGCCAGCTCACCAAGTGTGAGAGACACCTACGAGCAGTACTTC.

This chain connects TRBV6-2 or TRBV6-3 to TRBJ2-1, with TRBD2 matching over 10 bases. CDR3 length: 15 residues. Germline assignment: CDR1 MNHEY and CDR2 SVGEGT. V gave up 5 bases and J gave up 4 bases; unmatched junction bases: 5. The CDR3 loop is CASSRGTSDYNEQFF. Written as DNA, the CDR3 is TGTGCCAGCAGTCGTGGGACTAGCGATTACAATGAGCAGTTCTTC.

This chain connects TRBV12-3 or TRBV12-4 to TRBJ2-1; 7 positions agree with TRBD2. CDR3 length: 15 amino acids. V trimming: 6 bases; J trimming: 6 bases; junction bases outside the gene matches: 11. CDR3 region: CASSRPREPGNEQFF. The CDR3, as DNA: TGTGCCAGCAGCCGCCCGCGGGAGCCAGGCAATGAGCAGTTCTTC.

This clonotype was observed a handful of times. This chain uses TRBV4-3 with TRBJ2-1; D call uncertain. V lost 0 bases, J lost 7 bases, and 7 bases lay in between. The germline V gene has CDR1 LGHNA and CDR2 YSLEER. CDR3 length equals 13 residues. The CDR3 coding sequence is TGCGCCAGCAGCCAAGATTGGGCAAATGAGCAGTTCTTC. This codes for CASSQDWANEQFF.

The CDR3 nucleotides are TGTGCCAGCAGTCCCGGCGGGAAAACCTACAATGAGCAGTTCTTC. Its protein is CASSPGGKTYNEQFF. The chain employs TRBV28 and TRBJ2-1, with D perhaps matching TRBD2 (6 bases). The CDR3 length is 15 residues. Germline-derived CDR1 and CDR2 are MDHEN and SYDVKM. V lost 5 bases to trimming and J lost 2 bases, with 13 bases between them. The whole variable domain, remainder taken from reference TRBV28 and TRBJ2-1, is DVKVTQSSRYLVKRTGEKVFLECVQDMDHENMFWYRQDPGLGLRLIYFSYDVKMKEKGDIPEGYSVSREKKERFSLILESASTNQTSMYLCASSPGGKTYNEQFFGPGTRLTVL.

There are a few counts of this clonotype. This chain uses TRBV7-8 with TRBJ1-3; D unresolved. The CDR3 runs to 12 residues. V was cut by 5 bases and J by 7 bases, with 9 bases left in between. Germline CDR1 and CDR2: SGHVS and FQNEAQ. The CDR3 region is CASSATKNTIYF. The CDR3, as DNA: TGTGCCAGCAGCGCCACGAAGAACACCATATATTTT. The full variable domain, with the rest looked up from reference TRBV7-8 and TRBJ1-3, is GAGVSQSPRYKVAKRGQDVALRCDPISGHVSLFWYQQALGQGPEFLTYFQNEAQLDKSGLPSDRFFAERPEGSVSTLKIQRTQQEDSAVYLCASSATKNTIYFGEGSWLTVV.

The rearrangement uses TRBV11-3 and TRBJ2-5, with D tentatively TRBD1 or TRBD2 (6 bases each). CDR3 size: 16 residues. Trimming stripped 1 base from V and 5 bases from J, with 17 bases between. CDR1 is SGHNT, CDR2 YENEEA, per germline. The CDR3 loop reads CASSLAWGADRETQYF. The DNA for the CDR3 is TGTGCCAGCAGCTTAGCGTGGGGGGCGGATCGGGAGACCCAGTACTTC. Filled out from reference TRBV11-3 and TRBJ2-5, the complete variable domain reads EAGVVQSPRYKIIEKKQPVAFWCNPISGHNTLYWYLQNLGQGPELLIRYENEEAVDDSQLPKDRFSAERLKGVDSTLKIQPAELGDSAVYLCASSLAWGADRETQYFGPGTRLLVL.

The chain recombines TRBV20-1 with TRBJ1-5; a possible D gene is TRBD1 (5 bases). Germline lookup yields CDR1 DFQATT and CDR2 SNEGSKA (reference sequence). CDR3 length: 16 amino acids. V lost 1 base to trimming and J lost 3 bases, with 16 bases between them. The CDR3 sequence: CSARAPPTANNQPQHF. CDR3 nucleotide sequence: TGCAGTGCTAGAGCCCCCCCGACAGCGAACAATCAGCCCCAGCATTTT.